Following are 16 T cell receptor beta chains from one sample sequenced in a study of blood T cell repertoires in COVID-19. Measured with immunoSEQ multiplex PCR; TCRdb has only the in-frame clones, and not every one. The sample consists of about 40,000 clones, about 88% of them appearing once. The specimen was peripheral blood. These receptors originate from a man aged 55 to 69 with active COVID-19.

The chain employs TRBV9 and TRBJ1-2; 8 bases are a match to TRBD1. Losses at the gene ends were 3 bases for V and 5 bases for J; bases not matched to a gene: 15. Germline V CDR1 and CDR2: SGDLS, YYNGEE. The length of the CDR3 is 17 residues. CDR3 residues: CASSGRQGWLERYGYTF. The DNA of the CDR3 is TGTGCCAGCAGCGGAAGACAGGGGTGGTTGGAGAGGTATGGCTACACCTTC.

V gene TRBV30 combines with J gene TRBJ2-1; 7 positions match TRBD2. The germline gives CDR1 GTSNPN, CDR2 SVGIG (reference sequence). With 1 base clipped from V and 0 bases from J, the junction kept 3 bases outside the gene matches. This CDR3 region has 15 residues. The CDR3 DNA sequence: TGTGCCTGGAGTGATGGCGGGAGCTCCTACAATGAGCAGTTCTTC. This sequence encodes CAWSDGGSSYNEQFF.

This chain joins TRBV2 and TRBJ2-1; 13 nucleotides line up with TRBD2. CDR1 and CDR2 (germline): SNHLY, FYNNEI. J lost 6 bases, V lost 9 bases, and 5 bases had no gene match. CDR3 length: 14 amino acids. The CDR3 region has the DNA TGTGCCAGAAAACTAGCGGGAGGGGGCAATGAGCAGTTCTTC. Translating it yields CARKLAGGGNEQFF.

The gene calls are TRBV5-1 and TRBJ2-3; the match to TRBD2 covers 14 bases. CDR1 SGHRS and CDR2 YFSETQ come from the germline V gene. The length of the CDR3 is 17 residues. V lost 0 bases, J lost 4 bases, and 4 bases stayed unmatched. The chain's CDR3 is CASSLELGLAGADTQYF. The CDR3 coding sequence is TGCGCCAGCAGCTTGGAATTGGGACTAGCGGGAGCAGATACGCAGTATTTT.

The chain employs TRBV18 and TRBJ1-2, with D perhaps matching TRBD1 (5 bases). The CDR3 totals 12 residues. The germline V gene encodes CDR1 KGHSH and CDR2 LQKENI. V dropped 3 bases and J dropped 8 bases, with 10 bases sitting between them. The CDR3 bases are TGTGCCAGCTCACCCTCAGGGTTCGGCTACACCTTC. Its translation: CASSPSGFGYTF.

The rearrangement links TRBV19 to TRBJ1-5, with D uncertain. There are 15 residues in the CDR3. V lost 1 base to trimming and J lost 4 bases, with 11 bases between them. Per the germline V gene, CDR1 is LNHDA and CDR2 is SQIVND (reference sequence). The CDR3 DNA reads TGTGCCAGTAGTATAGCTTGGGAGCAGAATCAGCCCCAGCATTTT. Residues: CASSIAWEQNQPQHF.

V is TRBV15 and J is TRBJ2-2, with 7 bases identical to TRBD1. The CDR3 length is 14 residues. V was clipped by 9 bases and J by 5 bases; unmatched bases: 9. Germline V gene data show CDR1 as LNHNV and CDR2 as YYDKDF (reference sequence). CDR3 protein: CATNDRDRTGELFF. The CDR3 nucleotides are TGTGCCACGAATGACAGGGATAGGACCGGGGAGCTGTTTTTT.

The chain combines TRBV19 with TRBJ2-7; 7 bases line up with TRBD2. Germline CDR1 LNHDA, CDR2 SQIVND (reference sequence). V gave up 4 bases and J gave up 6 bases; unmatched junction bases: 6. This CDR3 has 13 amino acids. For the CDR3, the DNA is TGTGCCAGTAGTACCCAATTAGCGGGCGAGCAGTACTTC. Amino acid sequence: CASSTQLAGEQYF.

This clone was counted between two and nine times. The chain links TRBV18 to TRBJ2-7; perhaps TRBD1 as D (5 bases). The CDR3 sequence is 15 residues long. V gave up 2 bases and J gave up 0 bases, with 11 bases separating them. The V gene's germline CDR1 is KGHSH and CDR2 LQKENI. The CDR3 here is CASSPGAQSSYEQYF. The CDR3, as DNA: TGTGCCAGCTCACCAGGGGCACAGAGCTCCTACGAGCAGTACTTC.

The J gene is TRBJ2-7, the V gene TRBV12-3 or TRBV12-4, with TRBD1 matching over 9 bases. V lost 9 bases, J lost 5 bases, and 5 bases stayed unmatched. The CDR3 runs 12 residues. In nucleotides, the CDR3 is TGTGCCAGTAAACAGGGGGCCCACGAGCAGTACTTC. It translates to CASKQGAHEQYF.

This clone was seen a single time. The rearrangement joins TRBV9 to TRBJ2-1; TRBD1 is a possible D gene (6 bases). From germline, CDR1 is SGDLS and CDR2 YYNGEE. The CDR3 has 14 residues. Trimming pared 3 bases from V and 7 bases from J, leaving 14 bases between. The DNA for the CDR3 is TGTGCCAGCAGCGGAGGGGGAGTAGGGAATGAGCAGTTCTTC. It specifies CASSGGGVGNEQFF.

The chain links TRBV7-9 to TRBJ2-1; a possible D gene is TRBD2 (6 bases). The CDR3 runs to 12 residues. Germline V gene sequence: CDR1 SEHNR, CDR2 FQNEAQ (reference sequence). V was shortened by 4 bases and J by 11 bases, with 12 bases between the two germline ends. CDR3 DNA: TGTGCCAGCAGCTCCAGGGAGGTAAAGCAGTTCTTC. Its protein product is CASSSREVKQFF.

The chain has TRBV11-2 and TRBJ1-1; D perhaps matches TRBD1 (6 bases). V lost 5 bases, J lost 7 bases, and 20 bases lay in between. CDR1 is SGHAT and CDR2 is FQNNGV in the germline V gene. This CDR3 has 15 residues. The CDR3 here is CASSRLPQGTVEAFF. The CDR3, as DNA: TGTGCCAGCAGCCGCTTACCACAGGGAACCGTTGAAGCTTTCTTT.

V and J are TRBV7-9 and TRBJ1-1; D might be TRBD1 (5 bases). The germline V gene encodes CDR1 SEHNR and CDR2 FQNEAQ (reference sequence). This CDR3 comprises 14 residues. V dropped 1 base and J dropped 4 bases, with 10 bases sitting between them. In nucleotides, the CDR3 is TGTGCCAGCAGCTTAGGGGCGCAGGGCACTGAAGCTTTCTTT. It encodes CASSLGAQGTEAFF.

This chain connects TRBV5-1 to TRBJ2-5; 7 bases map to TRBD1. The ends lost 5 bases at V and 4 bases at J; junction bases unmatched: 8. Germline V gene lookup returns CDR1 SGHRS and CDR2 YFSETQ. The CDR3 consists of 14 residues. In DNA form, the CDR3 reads TGCGCCAGCAGATCTACAGGGGTGGTAGAGACCCAGTACTTC. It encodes CASRSTGVVETQYF. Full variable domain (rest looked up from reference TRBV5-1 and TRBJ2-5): KAGVTQTPRYLIKTRGQQVTLSCSPISGHRSVSWYQQTPGQGLQFLFEYFSETQRNKGNFPGRFSGRQFSNSRSEMNVSTLELGDSALYLCASRSTGVVETQYFGPGTRLLVL.

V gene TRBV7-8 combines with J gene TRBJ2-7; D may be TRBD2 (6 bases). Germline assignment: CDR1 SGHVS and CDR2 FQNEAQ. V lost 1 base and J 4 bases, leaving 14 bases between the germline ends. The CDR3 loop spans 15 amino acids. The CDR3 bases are TGTGCCAGCAGCTTAGAAAGGCTAGCGACGTACGAGCAGTACTTC. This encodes CASSLERLATYEQYF.